This passage covers 28 T cell receptor beta chains from one sample sequenced in a study of spatial heterogeneity in lung cancer. TCRdb recomputed calls from the 5' RACE reads with MiXCR, one row per CDR3 protein. The table records some 1,200 distinct CDR3 sequences, more than 30% of them present only once. Described time point: sample taken at primary tumor resection. Sequences were derived from normal lung tissue next to the tumor, sampled at surgery. The origin of the receptors is a male donor with early-stage non-small cell lung cancer.

A few counts support this clonotype. The chain joins TRBV20-1 to TRBJ2-1; TRBD1 matches 9 bases. V dropped 5 bases and J dropped 12; count of bases not matched to a gene: 11. Per the germline V gene, CDR1 is DFQATT and CDR2 is SNEGSKA (reference sequence). The CDR3 loop spans 13 amino acids. The CDR3 DNA sequence: TGCAGTGCTGCCCGGGACAGGGAAGAGGGGCAGTTCTTC. Translated, it gives CSAARDREEGQFF.

The chain couples TRBV5-6 to TRBJ2-1; the D gene is possibly TRBD2 (6 bases). Trimming pared 5 bases from V and 2 bases from J, leaving 20 bases between. Germline CDR1 and CDR2: SGHDT and YYEEEE. The length of the CDR3 is 17 residues. CDR3 amino acids: CASSQEGSGAPYNEQFF. In nucleotides, the CDR3 is TGTGCCAGCAGTCAGGAGGGCTCCGGAGCGCCCTACAATGAGCAGTTCTTC.

Within the sample, this clonotype is medium-sized (0.01 to 0.1%). The rearrangement links TRBV18 to TRBJ2-5; D uncertain. The CDR3 is made up of 12 amino acids. CDR1 KGHSH and CDR2 LQKENI come from the germline V gene. Trimming cost V 5 bases and J 1 base, with 5 bases left between them. The CDR3 here is CASSSPQETQYF. As DNA, the CDR3 is TGTGCCAGCTCAAGCCCCCAAGAGACCCAGTACTTC.

This chain connects TRBV4-2 to TRBJ1-2; 11 bases are shared with TRBD1. CDR3 size: 14 residues. CDR1 is LGHNA, CDR2 YNFKEQ, per germline. The V segment lost 1 base and the J segment 7 bases; nucleotides outside the gene matches: 2. The CDR3 region has the DNA TGTGCCAGCAGCCAAGGGACAGGGGGCGGTGGCTACACCTTC. The encoded protein is CASSQGTGGGGYTF.

This clonotype was found once. The chain couples TRBV2 to TRBJ1-5, with TRBD1 matching 7 bases. Trimming cost V 7 bases and J 0 bases; bases outside gene matches: 12. Germline lookup yields CDR1 SNHLY and CDR2 FYNNEI. The CDR3 length is 17 residues. The CDR3: CASTEGAGGYSNQPQHF. Written as DNA, the CDR3 is TGTGCCAGCACCGAGGGGGCAGGGGGATATAGCAATCAGCCCCAGCATTTT.

This clonotype was observed a few times. The V gene is TRBV9, the J gene TRBJ1-1; D is unclear. The CDR3 extends over 15 amino acids. Germline V CDR1 and CDR2: SGDLS, YYNGEE. V was shortened by 6 bases and J by 7 bases, with 22 bases between the two germline ends. The CDR3, as DNA: TGTGCCAGCAACCGGGGAGTCCAACCCCGGGGTGAAGCTTTCTTT. Translated: CASNRGVQPRGEAFF.

The chain couples TRBV24-1 to TRBJ1-5; D unclear. V shed 0 bases and J shed 3 bases, with 5 bases lying between them. The CDR3 is 14 residues long. The germline V gene encodes CDR1 KGHDR and CDR2 SFDVKD. CDR3 in amino acids: CATSDLSINQPQHF. DNA of the CDR3: TGTGCCACCAGTGATTTGAGTATCAATCAGCCCCAGCATTTT.

J is TRBJ2-1 and V is TRBV5-1; 10 nucleotides align to TRBD1. J gave up 4 bases and V 4 bases, and 5 bases lay outside the gene matches. The CDR3 has 15 residues. Germline CDR1 reads SGHRS; CDR2 reads YFSETQ. CDR3 residues: CASSMGTGVYNEQFF. The CDR3 DNA follows: TGCGCCAGCAGCATGGGGACAGGGGTATACAATGAGCAGTTCTTC. Using reference TRBV5-1 and TRBJ2-1 for the parts outside the CDR3, the full variable domain is KAGVTQTPRYLIKTRGQQVTLSCSPISGHRSVSWYQQTPGQGLQFLFEYFSETQRNKGNFPGRFSGRQFSNSRSEMNVSTLELGDSALYLCASSMGTGVYNEQFFGPGTRLTVL.

The chain has TRBV2 and TRBJ2-3, with 11 bases identical to TRBD2. CDR3 size: 15 residues. Per germline, CDR1 SNHLY and CDR2 FYNNEI. V lost 1 base and J lost 4; bases outside the gene matches: 1. The DNA for the CDR3 is TGTGCCAGCAGTGAAGAACTAGCGGGGGCAGATACGCAGTATTTT. Translation gives CASSEELAGADTQYF.

V and J are TRBV20-1 and TRBJ2-1; 14 bases align to TRBD2. Germline V gene sequence: CDR1 DFQATT, CDR2 SNEGSKA (reference sequence). V gave up 6 bases and J gave up 7 bases; unmatched junction bases: 8. The CDR3 has 15 amino acids. The CDR3 nucleotides are TGCAGTGCCCTGAGACTAGCGGGGGGGCTTAATGAGCAGTTCTTC. Its translation is CSALRLAGGLNEQFF.

The genes are TRBV20-1 and TRBJ2-7; TRBD1 aligns across 9 bases. J lost 2 bases, V lost 3 bases, and 5 bases had no gene match. Germline values: CDR1 DFQATT, CDR2 SNEGSKA (reference sequence). This CDR3 region has 14 residues. CDR3 residues: CSASGGQGPYEQYF. DNA of the CDR3: TGCAGTGCTAGCGGGGGACAGGGTCCCTACGAGCAGTACTTC.

The chain is built from TRBV28 and TRBJ1-3; D call uncertain. Germline V CDR1 and CDR2: MDHEN, SYDVKM. This CDR3 contains 14 residues. The germline V and J ends were trimmed by 8 bases and 0 bases, with 11 bases remaining between them. This chain's CDR3 is CASLRAASGNTIYF. Written as DNA, the CDR3 is TGTGCCAGCCTACGCGCTGCCTCTGGAAACACCATATATTTT.

This clonotype is labeled medium-sized (0.01 to 0.1%). The J gene is TRBJ2-3, the V gene TRBV11-1, with D perhaps TRBD1 or TRBD2 (5 bases each). The V gene's germline CDR1 is SGHAT and CDR2 FQDESV (reference sequence). This CDR3 is built from 14 residues. V was pared by 5 bases and J by 4 bases, with 13 bases between. The CDR3 sequence is CASSPEGEPDTQYF. CDR3 DNA sequence: TGTGCCAGCAGCCCCGAAGGGGAGCCAGATACGCAGTATTTT.

This clonotype was found once. The chain has TRBV3-1 and TRBJ1-4; no firm D call. The CDR3 covers 15 residues. CDR1 is LGHDT and CDR2 is YNNKEL in the germline V gene (reference sequence). Trimming pared 1 base from V and 9 bases from J, leaving 15 bases between. CDR3 DNA: TGTGCCAGCAGCCAAGGCGAAGCGGGGTGGAAAAAACTGTTTTTT. Amino acid sequence: CASSQGEAGWKKLFF.

This clonotype is categorized as medium-sized. The V and J genes are TRBV6-6 and TRBJ2-6, with D perhaps TRBD1 (6 bases). The ends were cut back, 2 bases at V and 8 bases at J, with 7 bases in the middle. Per the germline V gene, CDR1 is MNHNY and CDR2 is SVGAGI (reference sequence). The CDR3 consists of 13 residues. This CDR3 reads CASSYGGTNVLTF. The CDR3 nucleotides read TGTGCCAGCAGTTACGGGGGCACCAACGTCCTGACTTTC.

By its share, this clonotype is large. This chain uses TRBV20-1 with TRBJ1-2, with 8 bases lining up with TRBD1. The CDR3 length is 11 residues. Trimming at V came to 5 bases and at J to 4 bases, leaving 0 bases not matched to a gene. Germline V gene lookup returns CDR1 DFQATT and CDR2 SNEGSKA (reference sequence). The CDR3 loop is CSADRGYGYTF. In DNA form, the CDR3 reads TGCAGTGCTGACAGGGGCTATGGCTACACCTTC.

V usage is TRBV4-2 and J usage is TRBJ1-4; D might be TRBD1 (5 bases). Germline V gene lookup returns CDR1 LGHNA and CDR2 YNFKEQ. V was cut by 0 bases and J by 3 bases, with 17 bases left in between. The CDR3 length is 18 residues. The chain's CDR3 is CASSQDMQGLLANEKLFF. The CDR3 DNA follows: TGTGCCAGCAGCCAAGATATGCAGGGTTTACTAGCTAATGAAAAACTGTTTTTT.

This clonotype is judged medium-sized. The rearrangement links TRBV11-2 to TRBJ2-3; 9 nucleotides align to TRBD1. The CDR3 covers 15 residues. Trimming took 1 base from V and 8 from J; bases not matched to a gene: 7. Germline CDR1 is SGHAT and CDR2 is FQNNGV. Here the CDR3 reads CASSLVAQGAGTQYF. The CDR3 region has the DNA TGTGCCAGCAGCTTAGTGGCACAGGGGGCGGGTACGCAGTATTTT.

V is TRBV5-6 and J is TRBJ2-3, with D tentatively TRBD2 (6 bases). Trimming took off 4 bases at V and 2 bases at J, with 11 bases between the two ends. Germline V gives CDR1 SGHDT, CDR2 YYEEEE. This CDR3 is 14 amino acids long. Written as DNA, the CDR3 is TGTGCCAGCAGCCCTGGACTATTCACAGATACGCAGTATTTT. It specifies CASSPGLFTDTQYF.

In nucleotides, the CDR3 is TGCGCCAGCAGCTCAGCAGGACACCACAATGAGCAGTTCTTC. This codes for CASSSAGHHNEQFF. The J gene is TRBJ2-1, the V gene TRBV5-1; TRBD1 might be the D (5 bases). This CDR3 region has 14 residues. Germline CDR1 is SGHRS and CDR2 is YFSETQ. Between the trimmed V and J ends, which lost 3 bases and 5 bases, there was a span of 12 bases.

This clonotype has a handful of counts. The V call is TRBV18, the J call TRBJ2-7; no definite D call. The CDR3 consists of 14 residues. The germline V gene encodes CDR1 KGHSH and CDR2 LQKENI. Deletions cut 3 bases from V and 0 bases from J, with 9 bases between. CDR3 coding DNA: TGTGCCAGCTCACCTGGGTACGGCTCCTACGAGCAGTACTTC. It encodes CASSPGYGSYEQYF.

V usage is TRBV11-2 and J usage is TRBJ2-1, with 12 bases identical to TRBD1. The CDR3 length is 16 residues. The junction had 5 bases not matched to a gene; V was cut back by 0 bases and J by 8 bases. CDR1 is SGHAT, CDR2 FQNNGV, per germline. CDR3 in DNA: TGTGCCAGCAGCTTAGATCTGGGACAGGGGGCGCATGAGCAGTTCTTC. This encodes CASSLDLGQGAHEQFF. Combining the CDR3 with reference TRBV11-2 and TRBJ2-1 gives the whole variable domain EAGVAQSPRYKIIEKRQSVAFWCNPISGHATLYWYQQILGQGPKLLIQFQNNGVVDDSQLPKDRFSAERLKGVDSTLKIQPAKLEDSAVYLCASSLDLGQGAHEQFFGPGTRLTVL.

This clonotype has more than one count but fewer than ten. The V call is TRBV27, the J call TRBJ2-4, with D maybe TRBD1 (7 bases). Germline CDR1 is MNHEY and CDR2 is SMNVEV (reference sequence). V lost 6 bases and J lost 0, with 18 bases in between. The CDR3 runs 17 residues. CDR3 DNA sequence: TGTGCCAGCAGCGTAAGACAGGGAGGTCTAGCCAAAAACATTCAGTACTTC. Its protein is CASSVRQGGLAKNIQYF.

J is TRBJ2-7 and V is TRBV7-6, with D possibly TRBD1 on 6 matching bases. Trimming pared 1 base from V and 0 bases from J, leaving 13 bases between. Germline CDR1 reads SGHVS; CDR2 reads FNYEAQ. The CDR3 is made up of 16 amino acids. CDR3 in amino acids: CASSLETGPTSYEQYF. Written as DNA, the CDR3 is TGTGCCAGCAGCTTAGAGACAGGACCCACCTCCTACGAGCAGTACTTC.

V usage is TRBV28 and J usage is TRBJ2-7; 9 bases map to TRBD1. Germline-derived CDR1 and CDR2 are MDHEN and SYDVKM. Losses at the gene ends were 5 bases for V and 6 bases for J; bases not matched to a gene: 8. This CDR3 is 14 amino acids long. The CDR3 DNA is TGTGCCAGCAGTCAGACAGGGGGTACGGGCGAGCAGTACTTC. Amino acids: CASSQTGGTGEQYF.

The V call is TRBV5-4, the J call TRBJ1-4; D call uncertain. Deletions cut 3 bases from V and 2 bases from J, with 8 bases between. In germline, CDR1 is SGHNT, CDR2 YYREEE (reference sequence). The CDR3 length is 14 residues. CDR3: CASSSMGTNEKLFF. Here the CDR3 DNA reads TGTGCCAGCAGCTCGATGGGGACTAATGAAAAACTGTTTTTT.

Judged by abundance, this clonotype is medium-sized. The rearrangement links TRBV6-2 or TRBV6-3 to TRBJ2-7; 11 bases align to TRBD2. This CDR3 is built from 15 residues. Germline CDR1 and CDR2: MNHEY and SVGEGT. V dropped 5 bases and J dropped 0; count of bases not matched to a gene: 3. This chain's CDR3 is CASSEGLADSYEQYF. The CDR3 nucleotides are TGTGCCAGCAGTGAGGGACTAGCGGACTCCTACGAGCAGTACTTC.

V and J are TRBV7-6 and TRBJ2-5; D may correspond to TRBD1 or TRBD2 (6 bases each). The CDR3 contains 14 residues. The germline V gene encodes CDR1 SGHVS and CDR2 FNYEAQ. Trimming pared 1 base from V and 4 bases from J, leaving 10 bases between. CDR3 in DNA: TGTGCCAGCAGCTTAGGGGGGGCCGGAGAGACCCAGTACTTC. Its translation: CASSLGGAGETQYF.